A selection of T cell receptor beta chains follows, all from one sample in a study of blood T cell repertoires in COVID-19. Data came from immunoSEQ multiplex PCR; TCRdb stores just in-frame clones and leaves some out. Altogether around 200,000 clones are present, 85% to 90% being singletons, with the ten largest covering 0.62%. What was sequenced was peripheral blood. Receptors originate from a man in his fifties with acute or convalescent COVID-19. Each CDR3 is given with its conserved first and last residue. Fields, in order: D gene, V gene, CDR3 length, clone size, J gene, CDR3 protein, CDR3 DNA. The D gene is left open where the match is weak. Some rows have no size entry. The others give once, few or many, or a class for an expanded clone.

D gene: TRBD2
V gene: TRBV5-8
CDR3 length: 17
clone size: NA
J gene: TRBJ2-3
CDR3 protein: CASSLAASGRSADTQYF
CDR3 DNA: TGTGCCAGCAGCTTGGCCGCTAGCGGGAGATCCGCAGATACGCAGTATTTT

D gene: NA
V gene: TRBV9
CDR3 length: 13
clone size: NA
J gene: TRBJ2-3
CDR3 protein: CASSAGTTDTQYF
CDR3 DNA: TGTGCCAGCAGCGCCGGGACAACAGATACGCAGTATTTT

D gene: TRBD1
V gene: TRBV2
CDR3 length: 17
clone size: NA
J gene: TRBJ2-4
CDR3 protein: CASSRARDRVSKNIQYF
CDR3 DNA: TGTGCCAGCAGTCGAGCTCGGGACAGGGTTTCAAAAAACATTCAGTACTTC

D gene: TRBD1
V gene: TRBV12-3/TRBV12-4
CDR3 length: 13
clone size: NA
J gene: TRBJ1-2
CDR3 protein: CASRIVGGNGYTF
CDR3 DNA: TGTGCCAGCAGAATAGTAGGGGGCAATGGCTACACCTTC

D gene: NA
V gene: TRBV11-2
CDR3 length: 11
clone size: NA
J gene: TRBJ2-7
CDR3 protein: CASSPAYEQYF
CDR3 DNA: TGTGCCAGCAGCCCTGCCTACGAGCAGTACTTC

D gene: NA
V gene: TRBV19
CDR3 length: 14
clone size: NA
J gene: TRBJ1-2
CDR3 protein: CASEQGAANYGYTF
CDR3 DNA: TGTGCCAGTGAACAGGGAGCAGCTAACTATGGCTACACCTTC

D gene: NA
V gene: TRBV2
CDR3 length: 15
clone size: NA
J gene: TRBJ1-2
CDR3 protein: CASSEYPDRAYGYTF
CDR3 DNA: TGTGCCAGCAGTGAGTACCCGGACAGAGCTTATGGCTACACCTTC

D gene: TRBD2
V gene: TRBV7-3
CDR3 length: 15
clone size: NA
J gene: TRBJ2-5
CDR3 protein: CASSPGPSGQETQYF
CDR3 DNA: TGTGCCAGCAGCCCCGGCCCTAGCGGCCAAGAGACCCAGTACTTC

D gene: TRBD2
V gene: TRBV10-3
CDR3 length: 14
clone size: NA
J gene: TRBJ2-5
CDR3 protein: CAISAGGDRKTQYF
CDR3 DNA: TGTGCCATCAGTGCGGGGGGAGATCGGAAGACCCAGTACTTC

D gene: TRBD1
V gene: TRBV5-5
CDR3 length: 13
clone size: NA
J gene: TRBJ2-3
CDR3 protein: CAAQGGSTDTQYF
CDR3 DNA: TGTGCCGCACAGGGGGGCAGCACAGATACGCAGTATTTT

D gene: TRBD1
V gene: TRBV12-3/TRBV12-4
CDR3 length: 13
clone size: NA
J gene: TRBJ1-2
CDR3 protein: CASSGQGAYGYTF
CDR3 DNA: TGTGCCAGCAGCGGACAGGGGGCATATGGCTACACCTTC

D gene: NA
V gene: TRBV2
CDR3 length: 17
clone size: NA
J gene: TRBJ1-4
CDR3 protein: CASSELGLLERGEKLFF
CDR3 DNA: TGTGCCAGCAGTGAATTGGGACTCCTTGAACGGGGTGAAAAACTGTTTTTT

D gene: NA
V gene: TRBV28
CDR3 length: 17
clone size: NA
J gene: TRBJ1-1
CDR3 protein: CASSSRGWEGRRTEAFF
CDR3 DNA: TGTGCCAGCAGTTCCCGGGGTTGGGAAGGACGTCGGACTGAAGCTTTCTTT

D gene: NA
V gene: TRBV7-2
CDR3 length: 13
clone size: NA
J gene: TRBJ2-3
CDR3 protein: CASSVTFTDTQYF
CDR3 DNA: TGTGCCAGCAGCGTGACTTTCACAGATACGCAGTATTTT

D gene: NA
V gene: TRBV28
CDR3 length: 14
clone size: NA
J gene: TRBJ2-7
CDR3 protein: CASSLTGMRRGQYF
CDR3 DNA: TGTGCCAGCAGCCTAACAGGGATGCGGCGAGGGCAGTACTTC

D gene: TRBD1
V gene: TRBV14
CDR3 length: 15
clone size: NA
J gene: TRBJ1-1
CDR3 protein: CASSQWGQGRTEAFF
CDR3 DNA: TGTGCCAGCAGCCAATGGGGACAGGGGCGGACTGAAGCTTTCTTT

D gene: NA
V gene: TRBV5-1
CDR3 length: 14
clone size: NA
J gene: TRBJ2-7
CDR3 protein: CATRTSLGPYEQYF
CDR3 DNA: TGCGCCACCCGAACTAGCCTGGGGCCATACGAGCAGTACTTC

D gene: TRBD1
V gene: TRBV30
CDR3 length: 12
clone size: NA
J gene: TRBJ2-1
CDR3 protein: CAWSVRQGERFF
CDR3 DNA: TGTGCCTGGAGTGTCCGGCAGGGGGAGAGGTTCTTC

D gene: TRBD1
V gene: TRBV5-5
CDR3 length: 14
clone size: NA
J gene: TRBJ1-5
CDR3 protein: CASSAGTGDQPQHF
CDR3 DNA: TGTGCCAGCAGCGCCGGGACAGGGGATCAGCCCCAGCATTTT

D gene: NA
V gene: TRBV9
CDR3 length: 16
clone size: once
J gene: TRBJ2-3
CDR3 protein: CASSVVGGLSTDTQYF
CDR3 DNA: TGTGCCAGCAGCGTAGTAGGGGGTTTGAGCACAGATACGCAGTATTTT

D gene: TRBD2
V gene: TRBV13
CDR3 length: 15
clone size: NA
J gene: TRBJ2-3
CDR3 protein: CASSLESGGPDTQYF
CDR3 DNA: TGTGCCAGCAGCTTAGAGAGCGGGGGGCCCGATACGCAGTATTTT

D gene: NA
V gene: TRBV6-5
CDR3 length: 13
clone size: NA
J gene: TRBJ1-6
CDR3 protein: CASRKGDYSPLHF
CDR3 DNA: TGTGCCAGCAGGAAAGGGGATTATTCACCCCTCCACTTT

D gene: TRBD1
V gene: TRBV3-1/TRBV3-2
CDR3 length: 14
clone size: few
J gene: TRBJ1-2
CDR3 protein: CASRSTGADYGYTF
CDR3 DNA: TGTGCCAGCAGATCGACAGGGGCGGACTATGGCTACACCTTC

D gene: NA
V gene: TRBV10-3
CDR3 length: 12
clone size: NA
J gene: TRBJ2-7
CDR3 protein: CAIALSSYEQYF
CDR3 DNA: TGTGCCATCGCGTTGAGCTCCTACGAGCAGTACTTC

D gene: NA
V gene: TRBV18
CDR3 length: 14
clone size: NA
J gene: TRBJ1-1
CDR3 protein: CASSPGGMNTEAFF
CDR3 DNA: TGTGCCAGCTCACCGGGAGGGATGAACACTGAAGCTTTCTTT

D gene: TRBD1
V gene: TRBV19
CDR3 length: 15
clone size: NA
J gene: TRBJ2-2
CDR3 protein: CASSTGQGALGELFF
CDR3 DNA: TGTGCCAGTAGTACGGGACAGGGGGCCTTAGGGGAGCTGTTTTTT

D gene: TRBD1
V gene: TRBV4-3
CDR3 length: 14
clone size: NA
J gene: TRBJ1-1
CDR3 protein: CASSQTGANTEAFF
CDR3 DNA: TGCGCCAGCAGCCAAACAGGGGCCAACACTGAAGCTTTCTTT

D gene: NA
V gene: TRBV27
CDR3 length: 14
clone size: NA
J gene: TRBJ1-4
CDR3 protein: CASSTVSFNEKLFF
CDR3 DNA: TGTGCCAGCAGTACAGTGAGTTTCAATGAAAAACTGTTTTTT

D gene: TRBD1
V gene: TRBV6-6
CDR3 length: 15
clone size: NA
J gene: TRBJ2-2
CDR3 protein: CASGSTGWNPGELFF
CDR3 DNA: TGTGCCAGCGGGTCGACAGGGTGGAATCCCGGGGAGCTGTTTTTT

D gene: TRBD2
V gene: TRBV10-2
CDR3 length: 13
clone size: once
J gene: TRBJ2-7
CDR3 protein: CASSGGLVREQYF
CDR3 DNA: TGCGCCAGCAGTGGGGGACTAGTTCGCGAGCAGTACTTC

D gene: NA
V gene: TRBV28
CDR3 length: 13
clone size: NA
J gene: TRBJ2-2
CDR3 protein: CASSFLEGGELFF
CDR3 DNA: TGTGCCAGCAGTTTTTTGGAGGGCGGGGAGCTGTTTTTT

D gene: NA
V gene: TRBV6-5
CDR3 length: 12
clone size: NA
J gene: TRBJ1-5
CDR3 protein: CASRADGGTQHF
CDR3 DNA: TGTGCCAGCAGGGCCGACGGGGGGACCCAGCATTTT

D gene: TRBD2
V gene: TRBV9
CDR3 length: 15
clone size: few
J gene: TRBJ2-1
CDR3 protein: CASSITSGSYNEQFF
CDR3 DNA: TGTGCCAGCAGCATTACTAGCGGGTCCTACAATGAGCAGTTCTTC

D gene: NA
V gene: TRBV19
CDR3 length: 14
clone size: NA
J gene: TRBJ1-1
CDR3 protein: CASSTRDTNTEAFF
CDR3 DNA: TGTGCCAGTAGTACCCGGGACACGAACACTGAAGCTTTCTTT

D gene: NA
V gene: TRBV28
CDR3 length: 13
clone size: NA
J gene: TRBJ1-2
CDR3 protein: CASSQGQNYGYTF
CDR3 DNA: TGTGCCAGCAGCCAAGGACAGAACTATGGCTACACCTTC

D gene: NA
V gene: TRBV19
CDR3 length: 13
clone size: once
J gene: TRBJ2-3
CDR3 protein: CASSRGYTDTQYF
CDR3 DNA: TGTGCCAGTAGTCGGGGGTACACAGATACGCAGTATTTT

D gene: NA
V gene: TRBV5-8
CDR3 length: 14
clone size: NA
J gene: TRBJ1-5
CDR3 protein: CASRTDRGNQPQHF
CDR3 DNA: TGTGCCAGCAGAACTGACCGGGGCAATCAGCCCCAGCATTTT

D gene: NA
V gene: TRBV30
CDR3 length: 14
clone size: NA
J gene: TRBJ1-5
CDR3 protein: CAWGWTASNQPQHF
CDR3 DNA: TGTGCCTGGGGGTGGACAGCAAGCAATCAGCCCCAGCATTTT

D gene: TRBD2
V gene: TRBV28
CDR3 length: 14
clone size: NA
J gene: TRBJ2-7
CDR3 protein: CASSLGLVSYEQYF
CDR3 DNA: TGTGCCAGCAGTTTGGGACTAGTTAGCTACGAGCAGTACTTC

D gene: NA
V gene: TRBV6-2/TRBV6-3
CDR3 length: 16
clone size: NA
J gene: TRBJ1-1
CDR3 protein: CASSFPLTGLNTEAFF
CDR3 DNA: TGTGCCAGCAGTTTTCCTCTAACAGGGTTGAACACTGAAGCTTTCTTT

D gene: NA
V gene: TRBV15
CDR3 length: 14
clone size: NA
J gene: TRBJ2-5
CDR3 protein: CATSRVRRGETQYF
CDR3 DNA: TGTGCCACCAGCAGAGTTCGGCGCGGAGAGACCCAGTACTTC

D gene: TRBD1
V gene: TRBV7-2
CDR3 length: 13
clone size: NA
J gene: TRBJ1-6
CDR3 protein: CASSPRTGAPLHF
CDR3 DNA: TGTGCCAGCAGCCCCCGGACAGGGGCTCCCCTCCACTTT

D gene: TRBD1
V gene: TRBV28
CDR3 length: 15
clone size: NA
J gene: TRBJ1-6
CDR3 protein: CASTPFGTDNSPLHF
CDR3 DNA: TGTGCCAGCACCCCATTCGGGACAGATAATTCACCCCTCCACTTT